This T cell receptor beta chain originates from a study of blood T cell repertoires in COVID-19. Study-level information: Both acute and convalescent COVID-19 samples were obtained from the United States, Italy and Spain.

The CDR3 spans 14 residues. Germline CDR1 and CDR2: SGHVS and FNYEAQ. J was trimmed by 5 bases and V by 3 bases; bases with no gene match: 6. TCRdb's copy holds only in-frame clones and misses some; the assay was immunoSEQ multiplex PCR. Of about 280,000 clones in the sample, roughly 80% were seen once. The origin of this receptor is a man aged 35 to 55 who had been exposed to COVID-19. Specimen: PBMCs or T cells enriched from blood (not recorded which). The chain links TRBV7-6 to TRBJ2-7; 8 bases are shared with TRBD2. The CDR3 sequence: CASSFGLASHEQYF. CDR3 coding DNA: TGTGCCAGCAGCTTTGGACTAGCAAGCCACGAGCAGTACTTC.